Included here is one T cell receptor (beta chain) sequence, with context. The antigen is unknown. The assay used was immunoSEQ (version v3.0), run at survey level. Only in-frame clones appear in the TCRdb table, and some are missing; sequencing was by immunoSEQ multiplex PCR. The sample includes around 15,000 clones, about 85% of them seen just once. The CDR3 is 16 residues long. Trimming cost V 0 bases and J 0 bases, with 10 bases left between them. The data stem from a study of long-term antiretroviral therapy in people with HIV. Study-wide results and caveats: The study collected no data on ART adherence, viral resistance or therapy changes. Narrower CDR3 length ranges marked HIV repertoires relative to controls.

The rearrangement joins TRBV5-3 to TRBJ1-3, with unresolved D. TRBV5-3 belongs to the ORF category, with a function that is uncertain. Specimen: unsorted PBMCs, collected 0.5 years after starting antiretroviral therapy. The TCR originated in a woman aged 40 to 55 with HIV. CDR3: CARSLEFGRSGNTIYF. The CDR3 coding sequence is TGTGCCAGAAGCTTGGAATTCGGTCGCTCTGGAAACACCATATATTTT.